This record looks at one T cell receptor beta chain sequence and its context. Its antigen has not been determined. No per-base quality is available; no much larger clone lies one base away. The data derive from a study of blood T cell repertoires in COVID-19 (dated by TCRdb to 2020 to 2021). With regard to the full study: Samples covering the acute and convalescent phases of COVID-19 were provided by collaborators in the United States, Italy and Spain. Deeply sampled blood TCRbeta repertoires from subjects exposed to, actively infected with, or recovered from COVID-19 were included in the dataset. HLA class I and class II types, where available, came from metadata supplied by the sample provider rather than from assay-based typing. Sample metadata almost always included a de-identified subject ID, COVID-19 status, age in years and sex. The material from the prospective study consisted of cDNA or gDNA derived from T cells, B-cell-depleted T cells, or PBMCs. The samples were drawn from two sources: the first 160 participants of the ongoing ImmuneRACE study, and 1,000 to 1,500 subjects contributed by 6 global collaborators. A freely available public database, intended as a resource for researchers studying the immune response to SARS-CoV-2, is where the repertoires were released. Paper-wide results and their limitations: How much clinical and demographic metadata was included differed by source and by participant, and the metadata was provided uncurated.

A distance of 12 bases separates the germline ends of V and J, which lose 4 bases and 0 bases respectively. From the germline V gene, CDR1 is KGHDR and CDR2 is SFDVKD. The CDR3 covers 16 residues, taking in both the cysteine and the phenylalanine. CDR3 DNA is the only sequence kept; it has 48 bases, read in frame from the first base. Collaborating institutions collected whole blood in K2EDTA tubes following their own protocols. For TCRbeta analysis, collaborators shipped samples in one of three forms: frozen whole blood, isolated PBMCs, or DNA extracted from either of those sample types. TCRbeta CDR3 regions were amplified from genomic DNA by means of the immunoSEQ Assay, a bias-controlled multiplex PCR. As for the authors' bioinformatics: Within the assay, amplification of reference gene primers was used to estimate how many nucleated cells each sample contained. To quantify the absolute abundance of each unique TCRbeta CDR3 rearrangement, sequence reads were collapsed and filtered. For each sample, productive Simpson clonality was calculated as the square root of Simpson's diversity index over productive rearrangements. TCRdb's version of the immuneACCESS table is confined to in-frame rearrangements and falls short of the full clone set. An unresolved V gene accounts for under half of the shortfall where checked; the remainder is of unknown origin. For V, J and clone size, that table is used; D and trimming come from the DNA. In this sample the table shows more than 50,000 clones, about four fifths of which occur a single time. The ten largest clones add up to 9% to 10% of the sample.

The receptor was isolated from a human donor in a cohort sampled during active COVID-19. The chain is assembled from TRBV24-1 and TRBJ2-1; D gene: possibly TRBD2, on 5 matching bases. Sequencing was carried out using peripheral blood. The sequenced DNA: TGTGCCACCAGTGACGGGGAAGCGAGCTCCTACAATGAGCAGTTCTTC. Its amino acids are CATSDGEASSYNEQFF.